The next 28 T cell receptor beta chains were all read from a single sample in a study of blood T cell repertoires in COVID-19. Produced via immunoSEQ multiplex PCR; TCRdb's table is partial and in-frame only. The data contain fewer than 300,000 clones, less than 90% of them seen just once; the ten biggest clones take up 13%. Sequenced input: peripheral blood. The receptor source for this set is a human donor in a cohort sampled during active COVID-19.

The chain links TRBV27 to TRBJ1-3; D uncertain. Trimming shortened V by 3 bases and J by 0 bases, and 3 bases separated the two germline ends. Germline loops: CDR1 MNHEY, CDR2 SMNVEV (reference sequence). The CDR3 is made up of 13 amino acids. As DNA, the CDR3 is TGTGCCAGCAGTTTCAGCTCTGGAAACACCATATATTTT. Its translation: CASSFSSGNTIYF.

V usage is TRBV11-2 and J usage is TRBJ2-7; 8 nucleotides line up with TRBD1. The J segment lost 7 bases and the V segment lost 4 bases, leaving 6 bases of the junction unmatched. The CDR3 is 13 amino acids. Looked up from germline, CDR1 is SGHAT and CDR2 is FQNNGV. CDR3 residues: CASSSGQVGEQYF. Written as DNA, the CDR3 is TGTGCCAGCAGCTCGGGACAGGTCGGAGAGCAGTACTTC.

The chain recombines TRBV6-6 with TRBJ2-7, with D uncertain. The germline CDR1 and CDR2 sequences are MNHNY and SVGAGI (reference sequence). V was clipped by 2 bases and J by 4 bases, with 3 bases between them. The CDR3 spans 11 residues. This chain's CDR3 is CASSYHYEQYF. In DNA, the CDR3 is TGTGCCAGCAGTTACCATTACGAGCAGTACTTC.

CDR3 coding DNA: TGTGCCAGCAGCCAAGCCCCGGGACAGGGCAGCCCTGAAGCTTTCTTT. It is translated as CASSQAPGQGSPEAFF. The V and J genes are TRBV3-1 (or the pseudogene TRBV3-2) and TRBJ1-1; 9 bases line up with TRBD1. CDR1 LGHDT and CDR2 YNNKEL come from the germline V gene (reference sequence). The ends lost 1 base at V and 6 bases at J; junction bases unmatched: 9. The CDR3 totals 16 residues.

CDR3 residues: CASSDVSGNTDTQYF. In nucleotides, the CDR3 is TGTGCCAGCAGTGATGTTAGCGGGAACACAGATACGCAGTATTTT. V is TRBV6-4 and J is TRBJ2-3, with 8 bases fitting TRBD2. Germline values: CDR1 MRHNA, CDR2 SNTAGT. V trimming: 3 bases; J trimming: 2 bases; junction bases outside the gene matches: 4. The CDR3 spans 15 residues.

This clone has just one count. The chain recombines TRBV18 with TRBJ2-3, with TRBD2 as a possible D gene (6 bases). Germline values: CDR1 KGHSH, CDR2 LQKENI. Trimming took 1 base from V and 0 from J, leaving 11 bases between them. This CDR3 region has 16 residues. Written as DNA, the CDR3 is TGTGCCAGCTCACCACTTAGCGGACGAAGCACAGATACGCAGTATTTT. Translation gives CASSPLSGRSTDTQYF. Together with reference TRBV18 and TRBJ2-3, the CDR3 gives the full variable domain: NAGVMQNPRHLVRRRGQEARLRCSPMKGHSHVYWYRQLPEEGLKFMVYLQKENIIDESGMPKERFSAEFPKEGPSILRIQQVVRGDSAAYFCASSPLSGRSTDTQYFGPGTRLTVL.

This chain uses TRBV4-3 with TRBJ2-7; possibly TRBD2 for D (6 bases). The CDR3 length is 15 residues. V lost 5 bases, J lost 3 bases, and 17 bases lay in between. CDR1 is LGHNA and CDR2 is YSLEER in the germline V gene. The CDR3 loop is CASSVLATSSYEQYF. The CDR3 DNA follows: TGCGCCAGCAGCGTGCTAGCGACAAGTAGCTACGAGCAGTACTTC.

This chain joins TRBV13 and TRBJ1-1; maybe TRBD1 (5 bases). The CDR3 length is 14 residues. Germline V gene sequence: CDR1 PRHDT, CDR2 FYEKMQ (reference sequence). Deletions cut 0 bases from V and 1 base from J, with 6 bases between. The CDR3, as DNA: TGTGCCAGCAGCTTAGGTCAGGGGAACACTGAAGCTTTCTTT. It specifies CASSLGQGNTEAFF.

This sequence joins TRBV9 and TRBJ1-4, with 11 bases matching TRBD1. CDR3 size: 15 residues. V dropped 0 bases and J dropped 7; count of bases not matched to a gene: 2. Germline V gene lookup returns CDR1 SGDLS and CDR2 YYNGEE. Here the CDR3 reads CASSVADRGREKLFF. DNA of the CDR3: TGTGCCAGCAGCGTAGCGGACAGGGGGCGTGAAAAACTGTTTTTT.

DNA of the CDR3: TGTGCCAGCAGCCCCGCCACAGGGGCCCGCACTGAAGCTTTCTTT. Translated, it gives CASSPATGARTEAFF. V usage is TRBV14 and J usage is TRBJ1-1; 7 bases agree with TRBD1. The V segment lost 4 bases and the J segment 4 bases; nucleotides outside the gene matches: 9. From germline, CDR1 is SGHDN and CDR2 FVKESK. CDR3 length equals 15 residues.

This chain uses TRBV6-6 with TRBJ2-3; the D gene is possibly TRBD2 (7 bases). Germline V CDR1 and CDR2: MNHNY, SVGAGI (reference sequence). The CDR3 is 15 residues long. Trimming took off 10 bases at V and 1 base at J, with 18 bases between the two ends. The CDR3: CATTDRAGRTDTQYF. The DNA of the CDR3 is TGTGCCACCACGGACAGAGCGGGACGCACAGATACGCAGTATTTT.

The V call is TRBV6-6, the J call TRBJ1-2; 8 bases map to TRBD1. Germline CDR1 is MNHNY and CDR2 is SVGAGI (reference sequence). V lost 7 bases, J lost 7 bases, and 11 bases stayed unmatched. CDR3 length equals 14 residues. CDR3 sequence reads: CASTPAGGDGGYTF. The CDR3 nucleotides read TGTGCCAGCACCCCCGCAGGGGGCGATGGTGGCTACACCTTC.

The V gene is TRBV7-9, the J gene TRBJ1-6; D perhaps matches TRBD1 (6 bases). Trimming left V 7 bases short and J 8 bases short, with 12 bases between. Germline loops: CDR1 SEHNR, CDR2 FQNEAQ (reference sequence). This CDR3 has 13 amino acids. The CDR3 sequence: CASTNRADSPLHF. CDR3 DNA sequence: TGTGCCAGCACGAACAGGGCCGATTCACCCCTCCACTTT.

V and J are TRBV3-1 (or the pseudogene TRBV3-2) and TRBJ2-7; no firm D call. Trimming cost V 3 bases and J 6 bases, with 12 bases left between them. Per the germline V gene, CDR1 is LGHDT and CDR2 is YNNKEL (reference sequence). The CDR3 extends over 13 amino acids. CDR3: CASSHPPLSEQYF. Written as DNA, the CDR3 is TGTGCCAGCAGCCATCCCCCCCTTTCCGAGCAGTACTTC.

The CDR3 spells CASSAGQGPNTEAFF. CDR3 nucleotide sequence: TGTGCCAGCTCAGCCGGACAGGGCCCTAACACTGAAGCTTTCTTT. This sequence joins TRBV18 and TRBJ1-1; 8 bases align to TRBD1. CDR1 and CDR2 (germline): KGHSH, LQKENI. The CDR3 has 15 residues. V lost 5 bases and J lost 2; bases outside the gene matches: 7.

The CDR3 DNA is TGCGCCAGCCGCGGACAGCCAAACACTGAAGCTTTCTTT. Translating gives CASRGQPNTEAFF. The chain joins TRBV5-1 to TRBJ1-1; D might be TRBD1 (6 bases). The CDR3 is 13 amino acids. CDR1 is SGHRS, CDR2 YFSETQ, per germline. Trimming removed 7 bases from V and 2 bases from J, with 12 bases in between.

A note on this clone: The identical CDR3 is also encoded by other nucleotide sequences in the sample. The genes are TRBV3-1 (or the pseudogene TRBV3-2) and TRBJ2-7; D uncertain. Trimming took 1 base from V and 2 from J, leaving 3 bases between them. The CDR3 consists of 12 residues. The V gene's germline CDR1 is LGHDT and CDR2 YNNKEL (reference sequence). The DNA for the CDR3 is TGTGCCAGCAGCCAAGTAACCTACGAGCAGTACTTC. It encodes CASSQVTYEQYF.

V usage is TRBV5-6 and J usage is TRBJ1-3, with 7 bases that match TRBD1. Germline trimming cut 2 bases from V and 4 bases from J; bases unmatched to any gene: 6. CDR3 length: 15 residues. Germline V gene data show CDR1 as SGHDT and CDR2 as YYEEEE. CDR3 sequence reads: CASSFTPGQGNTIYF. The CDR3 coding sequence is TGTGCCAGCAGCTTCACTCCGGGACAGGGAAACACCATATATTTT.

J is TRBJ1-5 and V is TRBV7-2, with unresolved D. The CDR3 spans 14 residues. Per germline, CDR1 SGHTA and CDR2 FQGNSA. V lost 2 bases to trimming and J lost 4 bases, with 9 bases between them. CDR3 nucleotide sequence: TGTGCCAGCAGCTTACAGACATCAAATCAGCCCCAGCATTTT. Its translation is CASSLQTSNQPQHF. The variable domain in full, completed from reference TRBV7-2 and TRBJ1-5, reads GAGVSQSPSNKVTEKGKDVELRCDPISGHTALYWYRQSLGQGLEFLIYFQGNSAPDKSGLPSDRFSAERTGGSVSTLTIQRTQQEDSAVYLCASSLQTSNQPQHFGDGTRLSIL.

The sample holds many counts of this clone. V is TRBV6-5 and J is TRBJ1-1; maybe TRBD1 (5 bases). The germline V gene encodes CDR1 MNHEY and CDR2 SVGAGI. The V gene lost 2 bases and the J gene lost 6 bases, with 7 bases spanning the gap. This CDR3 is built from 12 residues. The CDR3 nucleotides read TGTGCCAGCAGTTACAGGGGCGCTGAAGCTTTCTTT. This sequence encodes CASSYRGAEAFF.

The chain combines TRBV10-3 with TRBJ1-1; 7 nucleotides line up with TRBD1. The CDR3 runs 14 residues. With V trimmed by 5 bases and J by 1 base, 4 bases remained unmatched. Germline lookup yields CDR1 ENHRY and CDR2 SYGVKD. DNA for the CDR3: TGTGCCATCAGTTTACAGGGGCAGAACACTGAAGCTTTCTTT. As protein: CAISLQGQNTEAFF.

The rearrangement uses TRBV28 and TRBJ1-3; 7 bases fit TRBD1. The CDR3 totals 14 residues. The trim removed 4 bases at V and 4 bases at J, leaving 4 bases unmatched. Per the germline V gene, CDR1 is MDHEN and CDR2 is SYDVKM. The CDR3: CASSSGTVGNTIYF. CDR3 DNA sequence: TGTGCCAGCAGTTCAGGGACAGTCGGAAACACCATATATTTT.

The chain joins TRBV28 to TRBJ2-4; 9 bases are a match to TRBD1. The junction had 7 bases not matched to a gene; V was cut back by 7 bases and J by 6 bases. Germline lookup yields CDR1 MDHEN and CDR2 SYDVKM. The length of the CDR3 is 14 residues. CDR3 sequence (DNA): TGTGCCAGCACTCCCCCGGGACAGGGAAACATTCAGTACTTC. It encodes CASTPPGQGNIQYF. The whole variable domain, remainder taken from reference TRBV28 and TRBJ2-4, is DVKVTQSSRYLVKRTGEKVFLECVQDMDHENMFWYRQDPGLGLRLIYFSYDVKMKEKGDIPEGYSVSREKKERFSLILESASTNQTSMYLCASTPPGQGNIQYFGAGTRLSVL.

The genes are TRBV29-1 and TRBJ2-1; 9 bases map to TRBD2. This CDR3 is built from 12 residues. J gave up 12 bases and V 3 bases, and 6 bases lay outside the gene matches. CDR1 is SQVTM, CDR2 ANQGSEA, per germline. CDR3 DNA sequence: TGCAGCGTTGAGCCTAGCGGGAACAGGCAGTTCTTC. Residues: CSVEPSGNRQFF.

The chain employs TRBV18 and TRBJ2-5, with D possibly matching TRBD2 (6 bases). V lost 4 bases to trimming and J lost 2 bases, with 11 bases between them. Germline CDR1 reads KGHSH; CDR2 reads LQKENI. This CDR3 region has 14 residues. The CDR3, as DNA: TGTGCCAGCTCACGATCCCGGGGGCAAGAGACCCAGTACTTC. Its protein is CASSRSRGQETQYF. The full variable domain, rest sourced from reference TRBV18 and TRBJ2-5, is NAGVMQNPRHLVRRRGQEARLRCSPMKGHSHVYWYRQLPEEGLKFMVYLQKENIIDESGMPKERFSAEFPKEGPSILRIQQVVRGDSAAYFCASSRSRGQETQYFGPGTRLLVL.

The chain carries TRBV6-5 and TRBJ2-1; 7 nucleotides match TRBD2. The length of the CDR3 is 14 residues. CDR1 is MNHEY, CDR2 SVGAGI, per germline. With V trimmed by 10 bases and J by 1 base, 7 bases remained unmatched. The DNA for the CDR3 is TGTGCCACACAGCGGGACGTGTCCTACAATGAGCAGTTCTTC. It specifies CATQRDVSYNEQFF.

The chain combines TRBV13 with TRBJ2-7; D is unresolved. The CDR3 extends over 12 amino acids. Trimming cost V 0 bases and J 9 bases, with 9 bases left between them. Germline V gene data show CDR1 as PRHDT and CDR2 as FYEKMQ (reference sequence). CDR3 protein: CASSLGAIRQYF. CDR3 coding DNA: TGTGCCAGCAGCTTAGGCGCGATTCGGCAGTACTTC. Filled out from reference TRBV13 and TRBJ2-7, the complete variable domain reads AAGVIQSPRHLIKEKRETATLKCYPIPRHDTVYWYQQGPGQDPQFLISFYEKMQSDKGSIPDRFSAQQFSDYHSELNMSSLELGDSALYFCASSLGAIRQYFGPGTRLTVT.

The CDR3 loop is CASSTGNRSGYTF. The CDR3 DNA is TGTGCCAGCTCCACAGGGAATAGATCTGGCTACACCTTC. V is TRBV6-5 and J is TRBJ1-2, with D tentatively TRBD1 (6 bases). Deletions cut 8 bases from V and 7 bases from J, with 17 bases between. The germline V gene encodes CDR1 MNHEY and CDR2 SVGAGI. CDR3 size: 13 residues.